Described below is a single T cell receptor (beta chain) sequence and its context. The data belong to a study of cytomegalovirus exposure and HLA in healthy donors. TCRdb keeps only in-frame clones here, not all; method: immunoSEQ multiplex PCR. The sample shows fewer than 140,000 clones, approximately 90% of them seen only once. This CDR3 region has 11 residues. Input material: PBMCs. The chain couples TRBV21-1 to TRBJ2-1; the D segment call TRBD1 is taken from the table without a DNA check. TRBV21-1 is a pseudogene segment. This receptor was obtained from a woman between 18 and 30 years old in good health and CMV-seropositive. CDR3 sequence reads: CASSNNQGDLF. Here the CDR3 DNA reads TGTGCCAGCAGCAATAATCAGGGGGACCTCTTC.